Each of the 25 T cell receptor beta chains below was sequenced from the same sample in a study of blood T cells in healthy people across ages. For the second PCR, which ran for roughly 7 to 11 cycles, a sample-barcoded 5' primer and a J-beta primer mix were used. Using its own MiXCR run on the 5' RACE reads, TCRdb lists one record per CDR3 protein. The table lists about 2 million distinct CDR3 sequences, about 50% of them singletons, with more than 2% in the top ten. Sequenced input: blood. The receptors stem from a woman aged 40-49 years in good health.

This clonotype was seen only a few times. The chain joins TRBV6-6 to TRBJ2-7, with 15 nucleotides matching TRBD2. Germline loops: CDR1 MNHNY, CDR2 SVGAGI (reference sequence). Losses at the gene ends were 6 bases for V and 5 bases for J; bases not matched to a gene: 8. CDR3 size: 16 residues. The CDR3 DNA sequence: TGTGCCAGCAGCTCCCTCGGACTAGCGGGGGGGAACGAGCAGTACTTC. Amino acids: CASSSLGLAGGNEQYF.

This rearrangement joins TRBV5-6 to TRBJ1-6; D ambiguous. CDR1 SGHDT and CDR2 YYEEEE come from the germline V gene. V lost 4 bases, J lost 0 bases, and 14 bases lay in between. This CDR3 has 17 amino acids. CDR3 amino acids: CASSHDRLSSYNSPLHF. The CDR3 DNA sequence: TGTGCCAGCAGCCACGACCGGTTGAGCTCCTATAATTCACCCCTCCACTTT. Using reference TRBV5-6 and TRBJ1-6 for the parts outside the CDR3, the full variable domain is DAGVTQSPTHLIKTRGQQVTLRCSPKSGHDTVSWYQQALGQGPQFIFQYYEEEERQRGNFPDRFSGHQFPNYSSELNVNALLLGDSALYLCASSHDRLSSYNSPLHFGNGTRLTVT.

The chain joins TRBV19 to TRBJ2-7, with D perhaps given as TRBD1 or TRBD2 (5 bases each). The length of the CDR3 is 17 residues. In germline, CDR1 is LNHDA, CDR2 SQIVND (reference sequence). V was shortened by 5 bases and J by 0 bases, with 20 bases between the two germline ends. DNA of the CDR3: TGTGCCAGTAGTTACCGGGGCGGCGGTGAGATCTCCTACGAGCAGTACTTC. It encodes CASSYRGGGEISYEQYF. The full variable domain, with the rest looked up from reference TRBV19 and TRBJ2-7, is DGGITQSPKYLFRKEGQNVTLSCEQNLNHDAMYWYRQDPGQGLRLIYYSQIVNDFQKGDIAEGYSVSREKKESFPLTVTSAQKNPTAFYLCASSYRGGGEISYEQYFGPGTRLTVT.

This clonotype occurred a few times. This CDR3 reads CASSVDRDRGDYGYTF. The CDR3 nucleotides read TGTGCCAGCAGCGTTGACCGGGACAGGGGCGACTATGGCTACACCTTC. The chain combines TRBV9 with TRBJ1-2, with 10 nucleotides matching TRBD1. CDR1 SGDLS and CDR2 YYNGEE come from the germline V gene. Germline trimming cut 2 bases from V and 3 bases from J; bases unmatched to any gene: 7. This CDR3 is 16 amino acids long.

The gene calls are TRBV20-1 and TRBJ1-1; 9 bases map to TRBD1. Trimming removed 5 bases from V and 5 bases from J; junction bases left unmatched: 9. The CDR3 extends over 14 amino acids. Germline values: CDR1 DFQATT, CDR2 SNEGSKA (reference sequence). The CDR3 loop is CSARKQGAMTEAFF. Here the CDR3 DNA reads TGCAGTGCTCGGAAACAGGGGGCAATGACTGAAGCTTTCTTT.

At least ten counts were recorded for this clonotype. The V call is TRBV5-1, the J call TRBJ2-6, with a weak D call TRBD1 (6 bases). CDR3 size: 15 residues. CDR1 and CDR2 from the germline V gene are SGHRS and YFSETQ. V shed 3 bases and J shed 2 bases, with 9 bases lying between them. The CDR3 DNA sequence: TGCGCCAGCAGCTATCGGACAGCTGGGGCCAACGTCCTGACTTTC. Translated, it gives CASSYRTAGANVLTF.

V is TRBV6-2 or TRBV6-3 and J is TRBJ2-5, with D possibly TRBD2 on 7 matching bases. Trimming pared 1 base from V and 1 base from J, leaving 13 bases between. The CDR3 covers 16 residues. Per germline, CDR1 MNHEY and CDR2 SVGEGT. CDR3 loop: CASSYLPGGRQETQYF. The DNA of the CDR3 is TGTGCCAGCAGTTACTTACCGGGGGGCCGCCAAGAGACCCAGTACTTC.

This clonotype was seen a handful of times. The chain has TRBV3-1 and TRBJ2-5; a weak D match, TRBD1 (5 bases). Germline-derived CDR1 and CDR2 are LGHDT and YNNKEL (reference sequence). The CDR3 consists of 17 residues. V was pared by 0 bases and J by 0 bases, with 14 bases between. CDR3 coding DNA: TGTGCCAGCAGCCAAGATCTACAAAGACAGAACCAAGAGACCCAGTACTTC. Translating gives CASSQDLQRQNQETQYF.

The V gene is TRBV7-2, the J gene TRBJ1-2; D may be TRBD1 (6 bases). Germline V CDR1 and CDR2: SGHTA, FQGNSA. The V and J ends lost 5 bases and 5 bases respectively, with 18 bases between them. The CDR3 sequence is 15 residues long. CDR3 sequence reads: CASSLNHGQPYGYTF. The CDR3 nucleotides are TGTGCCAGCAGCCTAAACCATGGACAGCCGTATGGCTACACCTTC.

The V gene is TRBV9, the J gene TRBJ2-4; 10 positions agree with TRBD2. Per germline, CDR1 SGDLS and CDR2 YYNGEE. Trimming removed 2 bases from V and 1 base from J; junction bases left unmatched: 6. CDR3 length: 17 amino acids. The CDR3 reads CASSVPRGLAAKNIQYF. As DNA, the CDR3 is TGTGCCAGCAGCGTCCCTCGGGGACTAGCGGCCAAAAACATTCAGTACTTC.

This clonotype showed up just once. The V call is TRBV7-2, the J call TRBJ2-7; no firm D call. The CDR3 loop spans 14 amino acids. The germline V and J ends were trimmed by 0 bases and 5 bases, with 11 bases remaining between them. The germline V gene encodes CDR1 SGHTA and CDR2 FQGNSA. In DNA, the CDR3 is TGTGCCAGCAGCTTAGCCCCCCAGGCCCACGAGCAGTACTTC. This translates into CASSLAPQAHEQYF.

CDR3 residues: CASSQVWGAHNEQFF. The CDR3 bases are TGCGCCAGCAGCCAAGTCTGGGGGGCCCACAATGAGCAGTTCTTC. V is TRBV4-3 and J is TRBJ2-1; D might be TRBD1 or TRBD2, each matching 6 bases. The germline V and J ends were trimmed by 1 base and 5 bases, with 12 bases remaining between them. The germline V gene has CDR1 LGHNA and CDR2 YSLEER. The CDR3 is made up of 15 amino acids.

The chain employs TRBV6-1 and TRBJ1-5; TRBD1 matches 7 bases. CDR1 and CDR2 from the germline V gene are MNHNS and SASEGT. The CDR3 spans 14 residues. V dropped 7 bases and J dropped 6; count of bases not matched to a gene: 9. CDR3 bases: TGTGCCAGCACCGAGACAGGGTGGGGTCAGCCCCAGCATTTT. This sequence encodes CASTETGWGQPQHF.

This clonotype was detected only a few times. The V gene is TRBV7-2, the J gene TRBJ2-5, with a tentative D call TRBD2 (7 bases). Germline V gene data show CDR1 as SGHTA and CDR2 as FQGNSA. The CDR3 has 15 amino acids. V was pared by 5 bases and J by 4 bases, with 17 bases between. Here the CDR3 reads CASSLAGAGRETQYF. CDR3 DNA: TGTGCCAGCAGCCTGGCGGGGGCCGGTCGAGAGACCCAGTACTTC.

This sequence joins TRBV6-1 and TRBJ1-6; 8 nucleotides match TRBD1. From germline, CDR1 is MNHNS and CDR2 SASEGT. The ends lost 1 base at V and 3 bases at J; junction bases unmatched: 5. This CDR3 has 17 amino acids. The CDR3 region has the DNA TGTGCCAGCAGTGAAGTCCCAGGGGGCGGCTATAATTCACCCCTCCACTTT. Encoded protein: CASSEVPGGGYNSPLHF.

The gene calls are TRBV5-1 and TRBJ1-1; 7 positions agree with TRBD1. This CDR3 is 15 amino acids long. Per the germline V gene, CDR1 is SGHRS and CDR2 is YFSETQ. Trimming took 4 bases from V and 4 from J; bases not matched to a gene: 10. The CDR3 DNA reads TGCGCCAGCAGCACCGGAGACAGGGTGGGCACTGAAGCTTTCTTT. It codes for CASSTGDRVGTEAFF.

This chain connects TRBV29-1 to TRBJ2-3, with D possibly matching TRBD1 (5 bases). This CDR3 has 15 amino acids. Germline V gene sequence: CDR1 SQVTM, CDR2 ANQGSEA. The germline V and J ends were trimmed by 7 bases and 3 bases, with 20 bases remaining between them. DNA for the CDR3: TGCAGCGCCCTACCTGGGCAGGGTAGGACAGATACGCAGTATTTT. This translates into CSALPGQGRTDTQYF.

The CDR3 region is CASSLLEGLEQFF. The DNA of the CDR3 is TGTGCCAGCAGCTTGCTTGAGGGCCTTGAGCAGTTCTTC. The chain combines TRBV7-8 with TRBJ2-1; D is perhaps TRBD2 (5 bases). The CDR3 consists of 13 residues. In germline, CDR1 is SGHVS, CDR2 FQNEAQ. With 3 bases removed from V and 9 bases from J, the gap between germline ends came to 12 bases.

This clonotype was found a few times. CDR3 sequence reads: CASSSGLAGVTTDTQYF. As DNA, the CDR3 is TGCGCCAGCAGCTCCGGACTAGCGGGGGTTACCACAGATACGCAGTATTTT. V gene TRBV5-1 combines with J gene TRBJ2-3, with 13 bases lining up with TRBD2. Germline assignment: CDR1 SGHRS and CDR2 YFSETQ. The CDR3 is made up of 17 amino acids. V was clipped by 3 bases and J by 2 bases; unmatched bases: 6.

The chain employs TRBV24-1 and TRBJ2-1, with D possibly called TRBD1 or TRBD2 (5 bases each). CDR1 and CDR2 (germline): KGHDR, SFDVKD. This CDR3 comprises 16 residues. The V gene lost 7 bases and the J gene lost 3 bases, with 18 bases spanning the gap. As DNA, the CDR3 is TGTGCCACCAGCCAATCTTCCGGGACGCACTACAATGAGCAGTTCTTC. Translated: CATSQSSGTHYNEQFF.

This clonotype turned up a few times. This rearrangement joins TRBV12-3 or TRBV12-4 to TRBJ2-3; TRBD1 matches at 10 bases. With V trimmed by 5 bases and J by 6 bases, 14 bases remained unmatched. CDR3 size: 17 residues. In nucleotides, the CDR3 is TGTGCCAGCAGTCCGCCAGGGACAGGGGACGTTTCGGATACGCAGTATTTT. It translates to CASSPPGTGDVSDTQYF.

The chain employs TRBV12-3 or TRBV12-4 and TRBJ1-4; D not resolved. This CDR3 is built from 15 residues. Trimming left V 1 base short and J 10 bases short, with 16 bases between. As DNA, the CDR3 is TGTGCCAGCAGTTTAGGAGGACCCGAGGTGGGAAAACTGTTTTTT. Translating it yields CASSLGGPEVGKLFF.

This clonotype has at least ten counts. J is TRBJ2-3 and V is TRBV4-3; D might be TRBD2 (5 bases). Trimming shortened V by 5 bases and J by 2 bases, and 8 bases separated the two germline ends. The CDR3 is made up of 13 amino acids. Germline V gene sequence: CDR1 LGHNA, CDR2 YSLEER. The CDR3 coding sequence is TGCGCCAGCAGCTTCGGGGTCACAGATACGCAGTATTTT. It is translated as CASSFGVTDTQYF.

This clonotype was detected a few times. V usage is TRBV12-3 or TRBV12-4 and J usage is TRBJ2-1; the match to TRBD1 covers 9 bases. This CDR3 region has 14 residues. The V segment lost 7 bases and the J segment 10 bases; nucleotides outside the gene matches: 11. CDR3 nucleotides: TGTGCCAGCAAAGACGGGACAGGGTCATTCGAGCAGTTCTTC. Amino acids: CASKDGTGSFEQFF.

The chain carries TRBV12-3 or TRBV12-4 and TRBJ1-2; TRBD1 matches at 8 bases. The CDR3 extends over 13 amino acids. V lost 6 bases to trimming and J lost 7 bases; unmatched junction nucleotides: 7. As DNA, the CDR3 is TGTGCCAGCAGCTTCCGGGACAGGTCTGGCTACACCTTC. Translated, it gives CASSFRDRSGYTF.